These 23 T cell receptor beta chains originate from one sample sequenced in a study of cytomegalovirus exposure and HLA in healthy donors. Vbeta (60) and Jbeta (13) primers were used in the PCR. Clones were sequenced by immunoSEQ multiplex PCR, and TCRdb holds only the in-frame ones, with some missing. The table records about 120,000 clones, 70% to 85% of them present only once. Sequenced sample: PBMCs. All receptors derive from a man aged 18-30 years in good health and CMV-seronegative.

CDR3 DNA: TGTGCCATCAGTGGGACAATTGGAACAGGGGGAGGTGGCACAGATACGCAGTATTTT. Translated: CAISGTIGTGGGGTDTQYF. V usage is TRBV10-3 and J usage is TRBJ2-3; the match to TRBD1 covers 8 bases. CDR1 is ENHRY and CDR2 is SYGVKD in the germline V gene. Unmatched junction bases numbered 16, after V lost 4 bases and J lost 1 base. The length of the CDR3 is 19 residues.

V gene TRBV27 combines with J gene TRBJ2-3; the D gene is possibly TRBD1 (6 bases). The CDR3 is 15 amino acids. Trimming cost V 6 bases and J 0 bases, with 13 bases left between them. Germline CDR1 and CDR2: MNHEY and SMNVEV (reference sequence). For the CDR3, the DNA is TGTGCCAGCAGGTCTGTTGGGACAAGCACAGATACGCAGTATTTT. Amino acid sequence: CASRSVGTSTDTQYF.

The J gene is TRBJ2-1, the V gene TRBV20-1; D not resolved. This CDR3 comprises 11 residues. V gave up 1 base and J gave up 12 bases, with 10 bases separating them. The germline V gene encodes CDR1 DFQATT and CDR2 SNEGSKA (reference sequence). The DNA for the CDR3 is TGCAGTGCTAGAGGCGCCGCAGGGCAGTTCTTC. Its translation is CSARGAAGQFF.

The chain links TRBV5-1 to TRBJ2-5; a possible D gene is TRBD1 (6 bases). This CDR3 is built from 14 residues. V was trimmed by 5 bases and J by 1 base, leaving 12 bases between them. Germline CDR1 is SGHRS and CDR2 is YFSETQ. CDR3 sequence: CASRTQTGQETQYF. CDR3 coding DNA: TGCGCCAGCAGGACCCAGACAGGCCAAGAGACCCAGTACTTC.

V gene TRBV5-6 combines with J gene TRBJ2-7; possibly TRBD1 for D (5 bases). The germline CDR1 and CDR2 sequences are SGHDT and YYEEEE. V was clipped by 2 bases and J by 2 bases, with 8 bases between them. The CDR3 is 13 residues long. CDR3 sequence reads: CASSLVGPYEQYF. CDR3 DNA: TGTGCCAGCAGCTTAGTGGGGCCCTACGAGCAGTACTTC.

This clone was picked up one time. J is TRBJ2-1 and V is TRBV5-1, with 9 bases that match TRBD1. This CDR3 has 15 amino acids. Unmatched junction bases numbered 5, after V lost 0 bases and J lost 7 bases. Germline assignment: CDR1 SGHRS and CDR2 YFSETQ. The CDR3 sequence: CASSLATGGLNEQFF. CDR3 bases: TGCGCCAGCAGCTTGGCAACAGGGGGCTTAAATGAGCAGTTCTTC. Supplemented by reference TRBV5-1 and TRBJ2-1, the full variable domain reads KAGVTQTPRYLIKTRGQQVTLSCSPISGHRSVSWYQQTPGQGLQFLFEYFSETQRNKGNFPGRFSGRQFSNSRSEMNVSTLELGDSALYLCASSLATGGLNEQFFGPGTRLTVL.

In nucleotides, the CDR3 is TGTGCCCTTTCCGGCAGGGGGCTGAATGGCTACACCTTC. It yields the protein CALSGRGLNGYTF. V gene TRBV5-4 combines with J gene TRBJ1-2; 8 nucleotides agree with TRBD1. Germline CDR1 is SGHNT and CDR2 is YYREEE (reference sequence). The CDR3 is made up of 13 amino acids. V gave up 10 bases and J gave up 6 bases; unmatched junction bases: 11.

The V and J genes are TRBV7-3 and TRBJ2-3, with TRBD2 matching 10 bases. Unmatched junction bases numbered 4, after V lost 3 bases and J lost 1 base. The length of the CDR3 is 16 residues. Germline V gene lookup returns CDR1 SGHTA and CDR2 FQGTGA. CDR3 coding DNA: TGTGCCAGCAGCTTTACTAGCGGGGAGGGCACAGATACGCAGTATTTT. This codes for CASSFTSGEGTDTQYF.

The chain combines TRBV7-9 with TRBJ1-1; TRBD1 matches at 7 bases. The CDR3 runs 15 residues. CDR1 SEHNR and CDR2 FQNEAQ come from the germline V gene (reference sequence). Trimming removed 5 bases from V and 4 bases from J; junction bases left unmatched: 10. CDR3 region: CASSLKLSGGTEAFF. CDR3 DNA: TGTGCCAGCAGCCTCAAATTATCAGGGGGCACTGAAGCTTTCTTT.

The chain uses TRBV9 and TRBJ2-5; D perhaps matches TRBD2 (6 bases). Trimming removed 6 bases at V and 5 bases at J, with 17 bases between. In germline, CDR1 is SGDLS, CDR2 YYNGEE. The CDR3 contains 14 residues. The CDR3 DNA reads TGTGCCAGCACGCGGGGCTGGGTGGAGGAGACCCAGTACTTC. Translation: CASTRGWVEETQYF. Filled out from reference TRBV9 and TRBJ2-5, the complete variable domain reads DSGVTQTPKHLITATGQRVTLRCSPRSGDLSVYWYQQSLDQGLQFLIQYYNGEERAKGNILERFSAQQFPDLHSELNLSSLELGDSALYFCASTRGWVEETQYFGPGTRLLVL.

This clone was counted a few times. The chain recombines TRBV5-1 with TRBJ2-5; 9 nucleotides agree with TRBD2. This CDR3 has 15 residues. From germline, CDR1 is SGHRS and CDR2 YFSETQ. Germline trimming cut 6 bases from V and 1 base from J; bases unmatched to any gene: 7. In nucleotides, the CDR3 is TGCGCCAGCAACCCGAAACTAGCGGGCCAAGAGACCCAGTACTTC. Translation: CASNPKLAGQETQYF.

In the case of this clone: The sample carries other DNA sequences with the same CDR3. CDR3 region: CASSSSQVLTEAFF. For the CDR3, the DNA is TGTGCCAGCAGCTCTTCACAGGTCCTCACTGAAGCTTTCTTT. J is TRBJ1-1 and V is TRBV11-2; tentative D call: TRBD1 (5 bases). V was cut by 4 bases and J by 4 bases, with 13 bases left in between. From germline, CDR1 is SGHAT and CDR2 FQNNGV. CDR3 length equals 14 residues.

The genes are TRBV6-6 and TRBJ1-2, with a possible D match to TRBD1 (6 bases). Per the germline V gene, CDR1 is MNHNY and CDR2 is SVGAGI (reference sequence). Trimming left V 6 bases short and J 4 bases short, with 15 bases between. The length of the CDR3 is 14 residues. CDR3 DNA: TGTGCCAGCAGCCCCACAGGGCCCGTCTATGGCTACACCTTC. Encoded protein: CASSPTGPVYGYTF.

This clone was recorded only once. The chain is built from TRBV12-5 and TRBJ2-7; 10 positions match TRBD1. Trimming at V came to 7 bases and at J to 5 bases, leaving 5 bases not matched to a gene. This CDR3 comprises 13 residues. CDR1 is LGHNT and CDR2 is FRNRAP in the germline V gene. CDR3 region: CASVPGQGNEQYF. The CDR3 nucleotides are TGTGCTAGTGTCCCGGGACAGGGGAACGAGCAGTACTTC.

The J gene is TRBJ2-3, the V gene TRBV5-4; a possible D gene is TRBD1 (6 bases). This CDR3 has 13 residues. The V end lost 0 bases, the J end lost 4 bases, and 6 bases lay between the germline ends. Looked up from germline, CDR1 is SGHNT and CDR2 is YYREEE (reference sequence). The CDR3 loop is CASSLAGADTQYF. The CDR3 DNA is TGTGCCAGCAGCTTGGCAGGGGCAGATACGCAGTATTTT.

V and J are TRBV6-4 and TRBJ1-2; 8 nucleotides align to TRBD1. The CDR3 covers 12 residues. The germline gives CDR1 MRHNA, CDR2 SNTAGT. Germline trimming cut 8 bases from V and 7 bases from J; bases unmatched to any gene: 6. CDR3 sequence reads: CASLTGGAGYTF. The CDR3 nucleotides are TGTGCCAGCCTCACAGGGGGGGCTGGCTACACCTTC.

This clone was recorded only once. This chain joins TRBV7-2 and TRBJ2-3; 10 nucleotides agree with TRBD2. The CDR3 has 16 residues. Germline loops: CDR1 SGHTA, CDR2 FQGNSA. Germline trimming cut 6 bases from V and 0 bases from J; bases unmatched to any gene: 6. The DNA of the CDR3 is TGTGCCAGCAGGGACCAGCGGGGGGGCAGCACAGATACGCAGTATTTT. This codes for CASRDQRGGSTDTQYF.

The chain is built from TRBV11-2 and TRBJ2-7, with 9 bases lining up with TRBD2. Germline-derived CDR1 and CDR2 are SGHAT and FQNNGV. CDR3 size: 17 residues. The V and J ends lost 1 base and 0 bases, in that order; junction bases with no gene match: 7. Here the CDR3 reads CASSLGASGISSYEQYF. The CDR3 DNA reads TGTGCCAGCAGCTTAGGGGCTAGCGGGATAAGCTCCTACGAGCAGTACTTC.

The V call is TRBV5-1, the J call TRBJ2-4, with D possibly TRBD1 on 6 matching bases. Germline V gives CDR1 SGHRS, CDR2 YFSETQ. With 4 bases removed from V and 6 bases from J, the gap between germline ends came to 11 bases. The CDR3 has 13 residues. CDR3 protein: CASSRGDTNIQYF. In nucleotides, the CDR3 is TGCGCCAGCAGCCGAGGGGACACAAACATTCAGTACTTC.

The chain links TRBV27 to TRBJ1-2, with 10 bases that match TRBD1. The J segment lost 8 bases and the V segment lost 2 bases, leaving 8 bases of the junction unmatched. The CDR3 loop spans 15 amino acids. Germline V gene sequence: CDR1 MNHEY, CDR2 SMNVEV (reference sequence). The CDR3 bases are TGTGCCAGCAGTTTAATGTCGGGACAGGGGTACGGCTACACCTTC. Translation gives CASSLMSGQGYGYTF.

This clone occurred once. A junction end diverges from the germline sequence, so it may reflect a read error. DNA for the CDR3: TGCAGTGCCAGAGACATCGGTGAAGCTTTCTTT. Protein: CSARDIGEAFF. This chain links TRBV20-1 with TRBJ1-1; D is uncertain. The CDR3 sequence is 11 residues long. Germline CDR1 DFQATT, CDR2 SNEGSKA (reference sequence).

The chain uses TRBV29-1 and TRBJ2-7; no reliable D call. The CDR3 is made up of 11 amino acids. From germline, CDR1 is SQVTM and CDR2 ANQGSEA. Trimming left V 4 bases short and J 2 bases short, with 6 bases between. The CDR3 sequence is CSVGSPYEQYF. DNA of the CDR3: TGCAGCGTTGGTAGTCCCTACGAGCAGTACTTC.

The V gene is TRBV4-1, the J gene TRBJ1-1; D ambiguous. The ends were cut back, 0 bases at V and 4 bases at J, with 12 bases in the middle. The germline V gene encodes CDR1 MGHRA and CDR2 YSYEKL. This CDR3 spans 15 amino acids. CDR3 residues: CASSQEGGKGTEAFF. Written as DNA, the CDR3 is TGCGCCAGCAGCCAAGAGGGAGGGAAAGGCACTGAAGCTTTCTTT.